What follows are 4 T cell receptor beta chains derived from one specimen sequenced in a study of blood T cell repertoires in COVID-19. Clones were read by immunoSEQ multiplex PCR, and TCRdb kept only the in-frame ones, dropping some. This sample has 100,000 to 120,000 clones, with roughly 91% found just once. Input material: peripheral blood. Receptors originate from a woman in her fifties or sixties with acute or convalescent COVID-19.

Of note for this clone: The sample carries other DNA sequences with the same CDR3. The V and J genes are TRBV18 and TRBJ1-2; D is ambiguous. The CDR3 has 13 residues. Trimming pared 3 bases from V and 3 bases from J, leaving 8 bases between. Germline V gene lookup returns CDR1 KGHSH and CDR2 LQKENI. The CDR3 loop reads CASSPRQDYGYTF. The CDR3 nucleotides are TGTGCCAGCTCACCGCGGCAAGACTATGGCTACACCTTC.

The rearrangement uses TRBV5-5 and TRBJ2-7, with D possibly being TRBD2 (6 bases). Germline CDR1 SGHKS, CDR2 YYEKEE (reference sequence). The CDR3 extends over 16 amino acids. The V and J ends lost 3 bases and 2 bases respectively, with 18 bases between them. The CDR3 is CASSSPLSGRAYEQYF. The CDR3, as DNA: TGTGCCAGCAGCTCCCCTTTGAGCGGGCGGGCCTACGAGCAGTACTTC.

The chain employs TRBV28 and TRBJ2-1; D perhaps matches TRBD1 (6 bases). The CDR3 has 13 residues. V was trimmed by 7 bases and J by 8 bases, leaving 15 bases between them. Germline values: CDR1 MDHEN, CDR2 SYDVKM. The DNA for the CDR3 is TGTGCCAGCATAGACAGGTTGGGCGATGAGCAGTTCTTC. Translating it yields CASIDRLGDEQFF.

In this sample, this clone turned up once. The rearrangement uses TRBV19 and TRBJ2-7; 9 bases fit TRBD1. The CDR3 is 13 residues long. V dropped 5 bases and J dropped 4; count of bases not matched to a gene: 3. The germline gives CDR1 LNHDA, CDR2 SQIVND (reference sequence). CDR3 bases: TGTGCCAGTAGTGCGGACAGGGGTTACGAGCAGTACTTC. The encoded protein is CASSADRGYEQYF.